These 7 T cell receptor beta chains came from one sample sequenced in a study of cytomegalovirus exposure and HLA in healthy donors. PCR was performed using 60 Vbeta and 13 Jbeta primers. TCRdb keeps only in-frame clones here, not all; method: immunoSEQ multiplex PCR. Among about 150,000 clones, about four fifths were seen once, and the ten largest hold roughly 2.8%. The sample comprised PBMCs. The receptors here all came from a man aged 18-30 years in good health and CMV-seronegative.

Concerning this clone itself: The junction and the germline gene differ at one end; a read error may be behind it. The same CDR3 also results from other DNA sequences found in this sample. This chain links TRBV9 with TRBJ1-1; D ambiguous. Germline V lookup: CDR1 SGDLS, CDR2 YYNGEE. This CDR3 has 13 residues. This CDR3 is CASRGQWNTEAFF. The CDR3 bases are TGTGCCAGCAGGGGCCAGTGGAACACTGAAGCCTTCTTT.

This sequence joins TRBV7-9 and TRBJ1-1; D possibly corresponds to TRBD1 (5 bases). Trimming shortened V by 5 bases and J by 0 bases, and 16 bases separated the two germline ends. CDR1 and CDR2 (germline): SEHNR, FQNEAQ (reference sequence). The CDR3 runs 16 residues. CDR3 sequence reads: CASSPPGGNMNTEAFF. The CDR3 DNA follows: TGTGCCAGCAGCCCCCCGGGGGGGAACATGAACACTGAAGCTTTCTTT.

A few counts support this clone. The CDR3 region has the DNA TGTGCCAGCAGATCGGACAGGGGTGGTGAGCAGTACGTC. Amino acids: CASRSDRGGEQYV. J is TRBJ2-7 and V is TRBV2, with TRBD1 matching over 9 bases. Germline CDR1 is SNHLY and CDR2 is FYNNEI. J lost 7 bases, V lost 6 bases, and 7 bases had no gene match. This CDR3 has 13 amino acids.

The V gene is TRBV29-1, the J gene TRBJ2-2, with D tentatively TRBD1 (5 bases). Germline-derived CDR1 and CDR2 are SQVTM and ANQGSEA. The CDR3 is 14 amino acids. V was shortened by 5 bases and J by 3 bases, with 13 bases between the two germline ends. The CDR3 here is CSVFQGFDTGELFF. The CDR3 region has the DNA TGCAGCGTTTTTCAGGGATTCGACACCGGGGAGCTGTTTTTT.

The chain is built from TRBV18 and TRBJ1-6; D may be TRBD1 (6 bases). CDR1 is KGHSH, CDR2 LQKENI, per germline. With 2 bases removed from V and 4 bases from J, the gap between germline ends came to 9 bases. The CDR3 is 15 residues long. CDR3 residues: CASSPSQGYNSPLHF. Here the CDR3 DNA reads TGTGCCAGCTCACCAAGCCAGGGGTATAATTCACCCCTCCACTTT.

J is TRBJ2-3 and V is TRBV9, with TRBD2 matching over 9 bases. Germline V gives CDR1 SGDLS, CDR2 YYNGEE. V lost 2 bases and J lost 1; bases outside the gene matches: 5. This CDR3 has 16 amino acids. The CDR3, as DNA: TGTGCCAGCAGCGTCTCACCTAGCGGGGGCACAGATACGCAGTATTTT. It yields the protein CASSVSPSGGTDTQYF.

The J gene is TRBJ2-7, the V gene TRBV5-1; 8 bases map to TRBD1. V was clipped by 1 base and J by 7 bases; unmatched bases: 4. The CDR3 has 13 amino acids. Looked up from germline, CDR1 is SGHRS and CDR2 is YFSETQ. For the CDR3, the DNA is TGCGCCAGCAGCTTGTTACAGGGGGGAGAGCAGTACTTC. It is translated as CASSLLQGGEQYF.